This T cell receptor beta chain was found in a study of vaccination and CD4 T cells after COVID-19. On the study more broadly: The authors used overlapping spike peptides from SARS-CoV-2, HCoV-NL63, HCoV-OC43 and HCoV-229E to stimulate cells.

In its sample, this clonotype was seen a few times. The antigen is not known. Sample treatment: approximately 10-day PBMC culture with coronavirus spike peptide pools or control peptides (ViraFEST assay). Peptide pools at around 10 ug/ml stimulated roughly 1.9 million PBMCs per well with about 10 IU/ml IL-2. The Oncomine TCR Beta short-read assay sequenced DNA from cultured CD4+ T cells. Genomic DNA was taken out of cultured CD4+ T cells by extraction. TCRdb re-derived calls from the PCR reads in MiXCR, one entry per CDR3 protein. This sample has some 13,000 distinct CDR3 sequences, with around 30% found just once. The CDR3 is 14 amino acids. V lost 4 bases to trimming and J lost 0 bases, with 9 bases between them. Germline CDR1 SGHTA, CDR2 FQGTGA.

The rearrangement joins TRBV7-3 to TRBJ1-1; perhaps TRBD1 as D (6 bases). This TCR derives from a human donor with COVID-19. Sequencing was carried out using cultured CD4+ T cells from blood. The CDR3 nucleotides are TGTGCCAGCAGCTCGGGGGGCATGAACACTGAAGCTTTCTTT. Amino acid sequence: CASSSGGMNTEAFF.